Included here is one TCR beta chain sequence, with context. The antigen remains unidentified. These data belong to a study of shared clonotypes between healthy human individuals. Whole-study results and caveats: The represented genetic and exposure-history diversity was limited by the small number of donors.

The donor population consisted of healthy HIV-negative adults with no recent acute infections or vaccinations. Assay: immunoSEQ multiplex PCR; the TCRdb copy retains only in-frame clones and omits some. The sample shows about half a million clones, around 73% of them seen only once. The sequencing input was PBMCs. The sequence was collected from a middle-aged woman in good health. Some clones in this sample may be carry-over from other donors' samples.

CDR3 nucleotides: TGTGCCAGCAGGGGCGGCGGCGGTGCCTATGGCTACACCTTC. Translation: CASRGGGGAYGYTF. The genes are TRBV2 and TRBJ1-2; unclear D gene. CDR1 and CDR2 (germline): SNHLY, FYNNEI. V lost 6 bases and J lost 4, with 15 bases in between. The CDR3 sequence is 14 residues long.